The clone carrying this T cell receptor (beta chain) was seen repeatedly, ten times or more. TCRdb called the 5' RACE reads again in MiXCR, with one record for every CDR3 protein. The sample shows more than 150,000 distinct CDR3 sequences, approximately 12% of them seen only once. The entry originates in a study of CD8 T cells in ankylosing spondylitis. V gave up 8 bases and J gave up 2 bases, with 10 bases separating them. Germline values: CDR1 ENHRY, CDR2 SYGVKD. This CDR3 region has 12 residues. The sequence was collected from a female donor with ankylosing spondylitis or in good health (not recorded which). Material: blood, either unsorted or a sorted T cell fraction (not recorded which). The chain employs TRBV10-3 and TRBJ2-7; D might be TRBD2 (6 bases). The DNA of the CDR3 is TGTGCCATCTCTAGCGTGACCTACGAGCAGTACTTC. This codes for CAISSVTYEQYF.